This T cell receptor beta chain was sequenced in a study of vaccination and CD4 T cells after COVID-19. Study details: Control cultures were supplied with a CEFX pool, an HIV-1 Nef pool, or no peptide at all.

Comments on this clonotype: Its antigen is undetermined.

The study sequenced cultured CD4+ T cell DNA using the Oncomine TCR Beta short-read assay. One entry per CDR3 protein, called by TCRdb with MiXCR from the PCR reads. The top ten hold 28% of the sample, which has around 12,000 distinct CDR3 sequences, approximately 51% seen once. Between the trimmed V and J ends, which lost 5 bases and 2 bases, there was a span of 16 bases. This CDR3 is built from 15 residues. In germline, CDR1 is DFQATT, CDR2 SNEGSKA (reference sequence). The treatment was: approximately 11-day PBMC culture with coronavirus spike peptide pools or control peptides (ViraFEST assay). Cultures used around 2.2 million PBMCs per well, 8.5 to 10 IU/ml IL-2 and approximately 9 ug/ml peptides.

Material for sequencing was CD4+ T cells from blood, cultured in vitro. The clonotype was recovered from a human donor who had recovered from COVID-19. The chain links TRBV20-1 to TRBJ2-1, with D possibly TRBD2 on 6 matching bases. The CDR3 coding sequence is TGCAGTGCTCCGAACCGGGAGTTTGCCTACAATGAGCAGTTCTTC. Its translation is CSAPNREFAYNEQFF.